Presented here are 15 T cell receptor beta chains from one specimen sequenced in a study of PD-1 blockade in classical Hodgkin lymphoma. Only in-frame clones appear in the TCRdb table, and some are missing; sequencing was by immunoSEQ multiplex PCR. The sample comprises some 45,000 clones, more than 70% of which are singletons, and roughly 10% rests with the top ten. Every patient was affected by relapse after autologous stem cell transplantation, while exposure to brentuximab vedotin was not uniform. The source material was peripheral blood mononuclear cells (PBMCs), sampled at baseline. Receptor source: a human donor with classical Hodgkin lymphoma.

This sequence joins TRBV5-1 and TRBJ2-3; no definite D call. This CDR3 has 14 residues. V was cut by 3 bases and J by 2 bases, with 10 bases left in between. The germline V gene has CDR1 SGHRS and CDR2 YFSETQ. CDR3 DNA sequence: TGCGCCAGCAGCTGGACCCCTCACACAGATACGCAGTATTTT. As protein: CASSWTPHTDTQYF. Full variable domain (outside the CDR3, taken from reference TRBV5-1 and TRBJ2-3): KAGVTQTPRYLIKTRGQQVTLSCSPISGHRSVSWYQQTPGQGLQFLFEYFSETQRNKGNFPGRFSGRQFSNSRSEMNVSTLELGDSALYLCASSWTPHTDTQYFGPGTRLTVL.

The rearrangement uses TRBV15 and TRBJ2-5; perhaps D is TRBD1 or TRBD2 (5 bases each). This CDR3 region has 15 residues. The V gene lost 1 base and the J gene lost 2 bases, with 11 bases spanning the gap. Germline CDR1 LNHNV, CDR2 YYDKDF (reference sequence). This CDR3 reads CATSRATGQQETQYF. Written as DNA, the CDR3 is TGTGCCACCAGCAGAGCTACGGGGCAACAAGAGACCCAGTACTTC.

The V gene is TRBV19, the J gene TRBJ1-1, with D possibly TRBD1 on 5 matching bases. The germline CDR1 and CDR2 sequences are LNHDA and SQIVND (reference sequence). The CDR3 contains 17 residues. V was shortened by 2 bases and J by 0 bases, with 16 bases between the two germline ends. The CDR3 sequence is CASSITAGRKMNTEAFF. Here the CDR3 DNA reads TGTGCCAGTAGTATAACGGCAGGGCGGAAAATGAACACTGAAGCTTTCTTT.

The chain couples TRBV2 to TRBJ2-1, with a possible D match to TRBD1 (5 bases). The germline V gene encodes CDR1 SNHLY and CDR2 FYNNEI. The CDR3 covers 16 residues. V lost 0 bases to trimming and J lost 0 bases, with 9 bases between them. CDR3 in amino acids: CASSEASRVSYNEQFF. DNA for the CDR3: TGTGCCAGCAGTGAAGCATCCAGGGTCTCCTACAATGAGCAGTTCTTC.

The rearrangement links TRBV5-1 to TRBJ1-6; tentatively, D is TRBD1 (6 bases). Germline V gives CDR1 SGHRS, CDR2 YFSETQ. Trimming pared 4 bases from V and 8 bases from J, leaving 19 bases between. CDR3 length: 16 residues. The CDR3: CASSPGGGRLDSPLHF. The CDR3 DNA follows: TGCGCCAGCAGCCCAGGAGGGGGGCGTCTGGATTCACCCCTCCACTTT.

The chain links TRBV11-2 to TRBJ1-2; 7 positions match TRBD1. The CDR3 length is 17 residues. Trimming cost V 5 bases and J 3 bases; bases outside gene matches: 15. Germline V CDR1 and CDR2: SGHAT, FQNNGV. CDR3 loop: CASSAIRGGDRDYGYTF. CDR3 nucleotide sequence: TGTGCCAGCAGCGCCATTAGGGGGGGAGACAGGGACTATGGCTACACCTTC. Full variable domain (missing parts from reference TRBV11-2 and TRBJ1-2): EAGVAQSPRYKIIEKRQSVAFWCNPISGHATLYWYQQILGQGPKLLIQFQNNGVVDDSQLPKDRFSAERLKGVDSTLKIQPAKLEDSAVYLCASSAIRGGDRDYGYTFGSGTRLTVV.

V and J are TRBV14 and TRBJ2-1; TRBD1 agrees at 9 bases. V lost 1 base to trimming and J lost 2 bases; unmatched junction nucleotides: 3. This CDR3 is 16 amino acids long. The germline gives CDR1 SGHDN, CDR2 FVKESK. The CDR3 here is CASSQGQGVAYNEQFF. The CDR3 region has the DNA TGTGCCAGCAGCCAAGGACAGGGGGTGGCCTACAATGAGCAGTTCTTC.

V is TRBV7-9 and J is TRBJ2-7; the match to TRBD2 covers 9 bases. The CDR3 sequence is 15 residues long. V gave up 3 bases and J gave up 1 base; unmatched junction bases: 4. Germline CDR1 is SEHNR and CDR2 is FQNEAQ (reference sequence). CDR3 amino acids: CASSFLTSGSYEQYF. CDR3 sequence (DNA): TGTGCCAGCAGCTTCTTGACTAGCGGATCCTACGAGCAGTACTTC.

By proportion, this clone is medium-sized. This chain links TRBV9 with TRBJ2-6; 12 bases match TRBD2. This CDR3 has 18 amino acids. V was clipped by 4 bases and J by 0 bases; unmatched bases: 5. Germline V gives CDR1 SGDLS, CDR2 YYNGEE. CDR3 DNA sequence: TGTGCCAGCAGCCACGGACTAGCGGGGCCCTCTGGGGCCAACGTCCTGACTTTC. Protein: CASSHGLAGPSGANVLTF.

The gene calls are TRBV28 and TRBJ2-7; D call uncertain. Germline CDR1 reads MDHEN; CDR2 reads SYDVKM. The V end lost 5 bases, the J end lost 7 bases, and 12 bases lay between the germline ends. The CDR3 spans 12 residues. CDR3: CASSPSIGEQYF. CDR3 DNA: TGTGCCAGCAGTCCGAGCATTGGGGAGCAGTACTTC.

The chain links TRBV5-4 to TRBJ2-5; the D gene is possibly TRBD2 (5 bases). The CDR3 consists of 14 residues. Germline CDR1 is SGHNT and CDR2 is YYREEE (reference sequence). Deletions cut 4 bases from V and 1 base from J, with 11 bases between. The CDR3 DNA sequence: TGTGCCAGCAGCCGTGGAAGCGGCCAAGAGACCCAGTACTTC. It translates to CASSRGSGQETQYF.

V gene TRBV5-5 combines with J gene TRBJ1-3; 12 nucleotides agree with TRBD1. CDR1 and CDR2 (germline): SGHKS, YYEKEE (reference sequence). Germline trimming cut 6 bases from V and 1 base from J; bases unmatched to any gene: 11. The CDR3 is 18 amino acids. This CDR3 reads CASTPGTGGILSGNTIYF. DNA of the CDR3: TGTGCCAGCACCCCCGGGACAGGGGGCATACTTTCTGGAAACACCATATATTTT.

This chain joins TRBV28 and TRBJ1-1; unclear D gene. The CDR3 is 13 residues long. The V end was cut by 8 bases, the J end by 1 base, with 11 bases between. Germline V gives CDR1 MDHEN, CDR2 SYDVKM. CDR3 residues: CASRTLSNTEAFF. CDR3 nucleotides: TGTGCCAGCCGGACCCTCTCGAACACTGAAGCTTTCTTT.

Remarks on this clone: In the same sample, other DNA sequences code for this CDR3. J is TRBJ1-1 and V is TRBV19, with a weak D call TRBD1 (6 bases). Germline V CDR1 and CDR2: LNHDA, SQIVND (reference sequence). The CDR3 length is 14 residues. Trimming pared 2 bases from V and 1 base from J, leaving 8 bases between. This CDR3 reads CASSIRGQNTEAFF. The CDR3 nucleotides read TGTGCCAGTAGTATAAGGGGACAGAACACTGAAGCTTTCTTT. The full variable domain, rest sourced from reference TRBV19 and TRBJ1-1, is DGGITQSPKYLFRKEGQNVTLSCEQNLNHDAMYWYRQDPGQGLRLIYYSQIVNDFQKGDIAEGYSVSREKKESFPLTVTSAQKNPTAFYLCASSIRGQNTEAFFGQGTRLTVV.

In DNA form, the CDR3 reads TGTGCCAGCACTTTTGACAGAAGCTCCTACGAGCAGTACTTC. Translation: CASTFDRSSYEQYF. The chain is built from TRBV2 and TRBJ2-7; D perhaps matches TRBD1 (5 bases). The germline V gene has CDR1 SNHLY and CDR2 FYNNEI. The V and J ends lost 7 bases and 0 bases respectively, with 13 bases between them. The CDR3 has 14 amino acids.